These 23 T cell receptor beta chains share one sample of origin, sequenced in a study of CD8 T cells in ankylosing spondylitis. Points from the study as a whole: Within ankylosing spondylitis blood, a TCR beta motif made up of eight highly homologous variants appeared to be characteristic.

TCRdb processed the 5' RACE reads anew with MiXCR; each CDR3 protein has one entry. The sample comprises 400,000 or so distinct CDR3 sequences, more than 25% of which are singletons, and about 0.9% rests with the top ten. Antigens for these TCRs are unknown. The sample taken for sequencing was blood, either unsorted or a sorted T cell fraction (not recorded which). These receptors were obtained from a male donor with ankylosing spondylitis.

This clonotype appeared a few times. This chain joins TRBV7-8 and TRBJ2-5, with D uncertain. This CDR3 is built from 13 residues. V lost 5 bases and J lost 4, with 11 bases in between. CDR1 SGHVS and CDR2 FQNEAQ come from the germline V gene. The CDR3, as DNA: TGTGCCAGCAGCGTCGCCCCGAGAGAGACCCAGTACTTC. It specifies CASSVAPRETQYF.

This chain joins TRBV5-6 and TRBJ2-1, with D uncertain. The CDR3 spans 13 residues. Trimming pared 4 bases from V and 7 bases from J, leaving 12 bases between. Germline CDR1 reads SGHDT; CDR2 reads YYEEEE. CDR3 sequence: CASSPRMGNEQFF. In DNA, the CDR3 is TGTGCCAGCAGCCCTCGGATGGGAAATGAGCAGTTCTTC.

This rearrangement joins TRBV12-3 or TRBV12-4 to TRBJ2-1; weak D call: TRBD1 (5 bases). CDR3 length: 16 amino acids. V was pared by 7 bases and J by 7 bases, with 23 bases between. The CDR3 sequence: CASTPRVIRGRNEQFF. As DNA, the CDR3 is TGTGCCAGCACTCCCCGGGTTATAAGGGGAAGGAATGAGCAGTTCTTC.

Only a few counts were recorded for this clonotype. The chain couples TRBV11-2 to TRBJ1-6, with D possibly matching TRBD1 (6 bases). The CDR3 length is 15 residues. Germline values: CDR1 SGHAT, CDR2 FQNNGV. Trimming took 5 bases from V and 14 from J, leaving 22 bases between them. CDR3 DNA: TGTGCCAGCAGCCGTAGGGGGACCGATGATTCGTCCCTCCACTTT. It specifies CASSRRGTDDSSLHF.

This clonotype occurred a few times. J is TRBJ2-3 and V is TRBV7-2, with TRBD2 matching 10 bases. The CDR3 runs to 17 residues. The V segment lost 0 bases and the J segment 4 bases; nucleotides outside the gene matches: 7. CDR1 is SGHTA and CDR2 is FQGNSA in the germline V gene. The CDR3 sequence: CASSLAQLAGRADTQYF. The CDR3 DNA sequence: TGTGCCAGCAGCTTAGCGCAACTAGCGGGACGGGCAGATACGCAGTATTTT.

This clonotype was counted at least ten times. The chain combines TRBV5-1 with TRBJ1-1; D unresolved. The CDR3 contains 13 residues. Deletions cut 0 bases from V and 3 bases from J, with 6 bases between. Germline lookup yields CDR1 SGHRS and CDR2 YFSETQ. The CDR3 sequence is CASSLGEDTEAFF. The CDR3 DNA reads TGCGCCAGCAGCTTGGGTGAGGACACTGAAGCTTTCTTT.

The chain employs TRBV5-1 and TRBJ2-2; tentative D call: TRBD1 (6 bases). Trimming took 4 bases from V and 2 from J, leaving 15 bases between them. Germline lookup yields CDR1 SGHRS and CDR2 YFSETQ. CDR3 size: 16 residues. The CDR3 sequence: CASSPRSQGNTGELFF. The CDR3 DNA is TGCGCCAGCAGCCCCCGATCACAGGGAAACACCGGGGAGCTGTTTTTT.

This clonotype was found a few times. The rearrangement links TRBV10-3 to TRBJ1-1; the match to TRBD1 covers 7 bases. The ends lost 10 bases at V and 3 bases at J; junction bases unmatched: 8. The CDR3 has 13 residues. Germline V CDR1 and CDR2: ENHRY, SYGVKD. CDR3 loop: CATTRTGDTEAFF. DNA for the CDR3: TGTGCCACGACCCGGACAGGAGACACTGAAGCTTTCTTT.

This chain joins TRBV5-1 and TRBJ2-6; D is perhaps TRBD1 (6 bases). Trimming left V 4 bases short and J 1 base short, with 9 bases between. The V gene's germline CDR1 is SGHRS and CDR2 YFSETQ. CDR3 length: 15 amino acids. CDR3 region: CASSRQESGANVLTF. In DNA, the CDR3 is TGCGCCAGCAGCCGACAGGAGTCTGGGGCCAACGTCCTGACTTTC.

The rearrangement joins TRBV6-4 to TRBJ2-1; 7 bases agree with TRBD2. Germline V gene data show CDR1 as MRHNA and CDR2 as SNTAGT. The CDR3 spans 16 residues. J gave up 6 bases and V 7 bases, and 15 bases lay outside the gene matches. DNA for the CDR3: TGTGCCAGCACCCGTATGATCCAGCGGGGAAGCAATGAGCAGTTCTTC. It is translated as CASTRMIQRGSNEQFF.

There are a few counts of this clonotype. The V gene is TRBV11-2, the J gene TRBJ2-1; 8 nucleotides align to TRBD1. J gave up 4 bases and V 5 bases, and 4 bases lay outside the gene matches. The CDR3 consists of 14 residues. The germline gives CDR1 SGHAT, CDR2 FQNNGV. CDR3 nucleotide sequence: TGTGCCAGCAGCCCAGGGGGCTTGTACAATGAGCAGTTCTTC. Translation gives CASSPGGLYNEQFF.

This chain links TRBV29-1 with TRBJ2-1; the D is unclear. CDR1 SQVTM and CDR2 ANQGSEA come from the germline V gene. Trimming removed 5 bases at V and 9 bases at J, with 2 bases between. This CDR3 has 8 amino acids. CDR3 loop: CSVPEQFF. CDR3 coding DNA: TGCAGCGTTCCTGAGCAGTTCTTC.

The table lists this clonotype with a few counts. DNA for the CDR3: TGTGCCAGCAGTTTCCGGGACGGTTACAATGAGCAGTTCTTC. It is translated as CASSFRDGYNEQFF. The genes are TRBV12-3 or TRBV12-4 and TRBJ2-1; tentatively, D is TRBD1 or TRBD2 (5 bases each). This CDR3 comprises 14 residues. V dropped 3 bases and J dropped 4 bases, with 10 bases sitting between them.

This clonotype has at least ten counts. V and J are TRBV10-3 and TRBJ2-7, with 11 bases aligning to TRBD2. Per germline, CDR1 ENHRY and CDR2 SYGVKD. There are 15 residues in the CDR3. The V segment lost 6 bases and the J segment 3 bases; nucleotides outside the gene matches: 7. CDR3: CAIREASGGSYEQYF. In nucleotides, the CDR3 is TGTGCCATCAGGGAGGCTAGCGGGGGGAGCTACGAGCAGTACTTC.

This clonotype was detected a few times. The V and J genes are TRBV24-1 and TRBJ2-5; no firm D call. Germline V gene data show CDR1 as KGHDR and CDR2 as SFDVKD. CDR3 length: 13 residues. V lost 3 bases to trimming and J lost 6 bases, with 10 bases between them. The CDR3 DNA sequence: TGTGCCACCAGTGATCGATTCCCCCAGACCCAGTACTTC. This encodes CATSDRFPQTQYF.

This chain joins TRBV14 and TRBJ2-2; D may match TRBD1 or TRBD2 (5 bases each). Trimming cost V 4 bases and J 1 base, with 13 bases left between them. The CDR3 totals 16 residues. CDR1 and CDR2 from the germline V gene are SGHDN and FVKESK. The CDR3 reads CASSPPGPLNTGELFF. In DNA, the CDR3 is TGTGCCAGCAGCCCACCGGGACCCCTGAACACCGGGGAGCTGTTTTTT.

This clonotype came up a few times. This chain joins TRBV20-1 and TRBJ1-5; the D is unclear. This CDR3 is built from 16 residues. Trimming stripped 3 bases from V and 1 base from J, with 16 bases between. Germline V gene data show CDR1 as DFQATT and CDR2 as SNEGSKA (reference sequence). The CDR3 nucleotides are TGCAGTGCTAGTCGCGGAGGGATGTGGAGCAATCAGCCCCAGCATTTT. This sequence encodes CSASRGGMWSNQPQHF.

A few counts support this clonotype. This chain connects TRBV20-1 to TRBJ2-1; 13 positions match TRBD2. Per germline, CDR1 DFQATT and CDR2 SNEGSKA (reference sequence). J gave up 7 bases and V 0 bases, and 3 bases lay outside the gene matches. This CDR3 comprises 15 residues. CDR3 DNA: TGCAGTGCTAGAGATCCGGGACTAGCGGGAAATGAGCAGTTCTTC. Its translation is CSARDPGLAGNEQFF.

The rearrangement joins TRBV12-3 or TRBV12-4 to TRBJ2-1; TRBD2 agrees at 8 bases. The trim removed 2 bases at V and 2 bases at J, leaving 5 bases unmatched. This CDR3 contains 16 residues. The CDR3 region is CASSLSGGVPYNEQFF. The CDR3 coding sequence is TGTGCCAGCAGTTTATCGGGGGGGGTCCCCTACAATGAGCAGTTCTTC.

There are a few counts of this clonotype. The chain couples TRBV20-1 to TRBJ2-3; a weak D match, TRBD1 (6 bases). Germline values: CDR1 DFQATT, CDR2 SNEGSKA (reference sequence). The CDR3 is 17 amino acids. Trimming stripped 0 bases from V and 6 bases from J, with 22 bases between. CDR3 in amino acids: CSARDLGAIGAIDTQYF. In DNA form, the CDR3 reads TGCAGTGCTAGAGATCTGGGGGCGATAGGGGCGATTGATACGCAGTATTTT.

A few counts support this clonotype. V and J are TRBV7-2 and TRBJ1-1; 8 bases map to TRBD1. Per the germline V gene, CDR1 is SGHTA and CDR2 is FQGNSA. The CDR3 runs 13 residues. Trimming at V came to 6 bases and at J to 4 bases, leaving 4 bases not matched to a gene. In nucleotides, the CDR3 is TGTGCCAGCAGATATGACAGGGGCACTGAAGCTTTCTTT. Its translation: CASRYDRGTEAFF.

The chain uses TRBV5-1 and TRBJ2-3, with 12 bases matching TRBD1. Germline CDR1 reads SGHRS; CDR2 reads YFSETQ. Trimming removed 4 bases from V and 5 bases from J; junction bases left unmatched: 5. The CDR3 totals 15 residues. This chain's CDR3 is CASSLGTGGGDTQYF. DNA of the CDR3: TGCGCCAGCAGCCTAGGGACAGGGGGCGGAGATACGCAGTATTTT.

This chain joins TRBV19 and TRBJ1-6; no firm D call. Germline CDR1 LNHDA, CDR2 SQIVND (reference sequence). This CDR3 is 14 amino acids long. V lost 9 bases and J 9 bases, leaving 18 bases between the germline ends. The CDR3 sequence is CASHVSPGGSPLHF. CDR3 coding DNA: TGTGCCAGCCATGTCTCCCCCGGCGGTTCACCCCTCCACTTT.